The 21 T cell receptor beta chains below were found in one sample sequenced in a study of T-cell memory formation after mild COVID-19. TCRdb reanalysed the 5' RACE reads using MiXCR and keeps one entry per CDR3 protein. Here the sample spans 410,000 or so distinct CDR3 sequences, about 22% being singletons. Sequenced material: PBMCs or a T cell subset sorted from them (not recorded which). These receptor sequences come from an adult woman who had mild COVID-19 (a few samples of this study predate the infection). Cell type and time point are not known.

This clonotype has only a few counts. The gene calls are TRBV20-1 and TRBJ2-5; TRBD2 aligns across 9 bases. The CDR3 has 15 residues. Germline V gene lookup returns CDR1 DFQATT and CDR2 SNEGSKA (reference sequence). V shed 3 bases and J 5 bases; nucleotides not matched to a gene: 10. CDR3 nucleotide sequence: TGCAGTGCTAGGCGGCGGGGGGGCTTTGGGGAGACCCAGTACTTC. This sequence encodes CSARRRGGFGETQYF.

The rearrangement uses TRBV7-9 and TRBJ1-2, with D possibly being TRBD1 (5 bases). With 3 bases removed from V and 2 bases from J, the gap between germline ends came to 7 bases. CDR1 SEHNR and CDR2 FQNEAQ come from the germline V gene (reference sequence). The CDR3 has 13 amino acids. The CDR3 region has the DNA TGTGCCAGCAGCTTCGGGGACAACTATGGCTACACCTTC. Its translation: CASSFGDNYGYTF.

This clonotype was seen many times. Germline and junction disagree at one end, which may indicate a read error. The V and J genes are TRBV5-1 and TRBJ2-7, with 7 bases aligning to TRBD1. CDR3 length: 12 amino acids. Germline-derived CDR1 and CDR2 are SGHRS and YFSETQ. The CDR3 DNA is TGTGCCAGCAGCTCACAGGGGTACGAGCAGTACTTC. It codes for CASSSQGYEQYF.

The chain has TRBV6-6 and TRBJ2-2, with TRBD2 matching over 8 bases. Germline CDR1 is MNHNY and CDR2 is SVGAGI (reference sequence). V shed 7 bases, J shed 1 base, and the junction held 2 bases outside the gene matches. The CDR3 spans 14 residues. CDR3 bases: TGTGCCAGCACTGCGGGAGGGAACACCGGGGAGCTGTTTTTT. Amino acid sequence: CASTAGGNTGELFF.

This rearrangement joins TRBV30 to TRBJ1-5, with TRBD1 as a possible D gene (5 bases). Looked up from germline, CDR1 is GTSNPN and CDR2 is SVGIG (reference sequence). The V end lost 3 bases, the J end lost 0 bases, and 12 bases lay between the germline ends. CDR3 length equals 15 residues. The CDR3 here is CAWSPGLNSNQPQHF. The CDR3, as DNA: TGTGCCTGGAGCCCGGGACTGAATAGCAATCAGCCCCAGCATTTT.

This clonotype was recorded a few times. V gene TRBV18 combines with J gene TRBJ2-3; D is unclear. Trimming removed 5 bases from V and 0 bases from J, with 6 bases in between. Germline values: CDR1 KGHSH, CDR2 LQKENI. The CDR3 runs to 13 residues. In nucleotides, the CDR3 is TGTGCCAGCTCAAAAAAGAGCACAGATACGCAGTATTTT. This encodes CASSKKSTDTQYF.

This clonotype was picked up a small number of times. This rearrangement joins TRBV10-3 to TRBJ2-1; 15 nucleotides agree with TRBD2. V trimming: 4 bases; J trimming: 8 bases; junction bases outside the gene matches: 6. The CDR3 has 16 amino acids. Germline CDR1 reads ENHRY; CDR2 reads SYGVKD. The CDR3 protein is CAISGGLAGGIDEQFF. The CDR3 DNA reads TGTGCCATCAGTGGCGGACTAGCGGGAGGGATCGATGAGCAGTTCTTC.

This clonotype has a count of ten or more. The chain employs TRBV12-3 or TRBV12-4 and TRBJ1-5; the D is unclear. The CDR3 length is 14 residues. The V end lost 3 bases, the J end lost 1 base, and 7 bases lay between the germline ends. CDR3 in DNA: TGTGCCAGCAGTTTCGAGGGCAGCAATCAGCCCCAGCATTTT. It translates to CASSFEGSNQPQHF.

The sample holds a few counts of this clonotype. This chain uses TRBV4-2 with TRBJ1-1; 8 positions match TRBD1. V dropped 1 base and J dropped 7; count of bases not matched to a gene: 5. The V gene's germline CDR1 is LGHNA and CDR2 YNFKEQ. The CDR3 covers 14 residues. The DNA of the CDR3 is TGTGCCAGCAGCCAAGCGGCAGGGGGCCGTGAAGCTTTCTTT. Translation: CASSQAAGGREAFF.

This clonotype was observed a few times. The V call is TRBV5-1, the J call TRBJ1-5, with 7 bases matching TRBD1. Germline lookup yields CDR1 SGHRS and CDR2 YFSETQ. The CDR3 contains 16 residues. V gave up 2 bases and J gave up 1 base; unmatched junction bases: 6. The CDR3 here is CASSLEGTDSNQPQHF. In DNA form, the CDR3 reads TGCGCCAGCAGCTTAGAGGGGACAGACAGCAATCAGCCCCAGCATTTT.

V usage is TRBV5-6 and J usage is TRBJ1-2; the D gene is possibly TRBD1 (6 bases). V lost 0 bases and J lost 0, with 15 bases in between. The germline V gene encodes CDR1 SGHDT and CDR2 YYEEEE. This CDR3 has 17 residues. The CDR3 spells CASSLATGLLTNYGYTF. In DNA, the CDR3 is TGTGCCAGCAGCTTGGCCACAGGGCTCCTGACTAACTATGGCTACACCTTC.

J is TRBJ1-2 and V is TRBV29-1, with D tentatively TRBD1 (6 bases). The CDR3 loop spans 13 amino acids. Trimming pared 4 bases from V and 7 bases from J, leaving 16 bases between. CDR1 is SQVTM, CDR2 ANQGSEA, per germline. The CDR3 loop reads CSVASGGHSGYTF. The CDR3 DNA is TGCAGCGTTGCATCCGGGGGGCACAGTGGCTACACCTTC.

This clonotype was picked up many times. The chain employs TRBV5-1 and TRBJ2-7, with 8 nucleotides matching TRBD2. This CDR3 region has 17 residues. The germline gives CDR1 SGHRS, CDR2 YFSETQ. V was pared by 0 bases and J by 2 bases, with 10 bases of the junction left unmatched. The CDR3 reads CASSLVPGGPLAYEQYF. CDR3 bases: TGCGCCAGCAGCTTGGTCCCGGGAGGGCCCTTGGCCTACGAGCAGTACTTC.

The rearrangement uses TRBV24-1 and TRBJ2-6, with TRBD2 identical over 11 bases. This CDR3 comprises 13 residues. Germline CDR1 is KGHDR and CDR2 is SFDVKD. Trimming at V came to 3 bases and at J to 16 bases, leaving 4 bases not matched to a gene. As DNA, the CDR3 is TGTGCCACCAGTGATGGACTAGCGGGCTCTCTGACTTTC. Amino acid sequence: CATSDGLAGSLTF.

V is TRBV5-1 and J is TRBJ2-7; TRBD1 agrees at 8 bases. The CDR3 is 15 amino acids. CDR1 SGHRS and CDR2 YFSETQ come from the germline V gene. Trimming cost V 3 bases and J 3 bases; bases outside gene matches: 8. This CDR3 reads CASSSWTGPNYEQYF. CDR3 DNA: TGCGCCAGCAGCTCCTGGACAGGGCCGAACTACGAGCAGTACTTC.

There are a few counts of this clonotype. The rearrangement uses TRBV18 and TRBJ1-1, with D possibly matching TRBD1 (6 bases). Trimming removed 1 base at V and 5 bases at J, with 11 bases between. This CDR3 has 14 amino acids. Germline V gives CDR1 KGHSH, CDR2 LQKENI. The CDR3 loop reads CASSPLAGETEAFF. The CDR3 nucleotides read TGTGCCAGCTCACCACTGGCAGGGGAAACTGAAGCTTTCTTT.

J is TRBJ2-3 and V is TRBV7-3; possibly TRBD1 for D (5 bases). The germline V gene has CDR1 SGHTA and CDR2 FQGTGA. V was shortened by 6 bases and J by 2 bases, with 12 bases between the two germline ends. There are 14 residues in the CDR3. The CDR3 bases are TGTGCCAGCAGTCGGGCAGGGTCCACAGATACGCAGTATTTT. Translated: CASSRAGSTDTQYF.

The CDR3 protein is CASSDGWKNTEAFF. CDR3 nucleotides: TGTGCCAGCAGTGACGGGTGGAAGAACACTGAAGCTTTCTTT. The V and J genes are TRBV2 and TRBJ1-1; D not certain. Germline V lookup: CDR1 SNHLY, CDR2 FYNNEI. This CDR3 spans 14 amino acids. V lost 3 bases to trimming and J lost 1 base, with 9 bases between them. The full variable domain, its missing parts supplied by reference TRBV2 and TRBJ1-1, is EPEVTQTPSHQVTQMGQEVILRCVPISNHLYFYWYRQILGQKVEFLVSFYNNEISEKSEIFDDQFSVERPDGSNFTLKIRSTKLEDSAMYFCASSDGWKNTEAFFGQGTRLTVV.

The sample holds a few counts of this clonotype. V and J are TRBV29-1 and TRBJ2-1, with 8 bases that match TRBD1. The CDR3 spans 13 residues. The J segment lost 7 bases and the V segment lost 0 bases, leaving 2 bases of the junction unmatched. Germline CDR1 and CDR2: SQVTM and ANQGSEA. The CDR3 nucleotides are TGCAGCGTTGAAGATGACAGGGGAAATGAGCAGTTCTTC. Residues: CSVEDDRGNEQFF.

The J gene is TRBJ2-5, the V gene TRBV6-1; 11 bases match TRBD1. The CDR3 runs to 14 residues. Trimming took 11 bases from V and 5 from J; bases not matched to a gene: 10. The germline V gene has CDR1 MNHNS and CDR2 SASEGT. The CDR3 region is CAGRDRGNDETQYF. CDR3 coding DNA: TGTGCCGGCCGGGACAGGGGGAATGATGAGACCCAGTACTTC.

The CDR3 DNA follows: TGTGCCAGCAGCCAAGGAAGACAGGGGAATCAGCCCCAGCATTTT. Translating gives CASSQGRQGNQPQHF. The gene calls are TRBV3-1 and TRBJ1-5; 8 positions match TRBD1. After removal of 1 base from V and 4 bases from J, the junction contained 3 bases not matched to a gene. This CDR3 comprises 15 residues. Germline assignment: CDR1 LGHDT and CDR2 YNNKEL (reference sequence).